These 28 T cell receptor beta chains originate from one sample sequenced in a study of long-term antiretroviral therapy in people with HIV. Runs used v3.0 of the immunoSEQ assay and were done at survey level. Using immunoSEQ multiplex PCR, the repertoire was profiled, and TCRdb retains in-frame clones only, with some absent. Among fewer than 30,000 clones listed, around 80% were seen once. The sequences come from unsorted PBMCs, collected 1.1 years before starting antiretroviral therapy. The receptors derive from a woman in her 30s with HIV.

The V and J genes are TRBV6-6 and TRBJ2-3; D is ambiguous. The CDR3 sequence is 16 residues long. Deletions cut 6 bases from V and 0 bases from J, with 16 bases between. CDR1 and CDR2 from the germline V gene are MNHNY and SVGAGI (reference sequence). The CDR3 nucleotides read TGTGCCAGCAGGACACCAGGAGTTACTAGCACAGATACGCAGTATTTT. Translated, it gives CASRTPGVTSTDTQYF.

The gene calls are TRBV9 and TRBJ2-2; the D is unclear. The CDR3 spans 16 residues. From germline, CDR1 is SGDLS and CDR2 YYNGEE. Deletions cut 0 bases from V and 0 bases from J, with 9 bases between. CDR3 in amino acids: CASSVAPLANTGELFF. The CDR3 DNA sequence: TGTGCCAGCAGCGTAGCGCCCCTGGCGAACACCGGGGAGCTGTTTTTT.

The chain couples TRBV6-1 to TRBJ2-7, with 9 nucleotides matching TRBD1. Germline V gives CDR1 MNHNS, CDR2 SASEGT. The trim removed 11 bases at V and 0 bases at J, leaving 2 bases unmatched. This CDR3 comprises 12 residues. The CDR3 DNA reads TGTGCCTACAGGGGGCTCTCCTACGAGCAGTACTTC. Encoded protein: CAYRGLSYEQYF.

This chain connects TRBV19 to TRBJ2-5; maybe TRBD2 (5 bases). Germline CDR1 is LNHDA and CDR2 is SQIVND (reference sequence). Trimming cost V 3 bases and J 5 bases, with 13 bases left between them. The CDR3 is 14 residues long. The CDR3 here is CASSIFEGGETQYF. CDR3 DNA sequence: TGTGCCAGTAGTATTTTTGAGGGCGGCGAGACCCAGTACTTC.

This chain uses TRBV13 with TRBJ2-6; the D is unclear. Trimming stripped 2 bases from V and 0 bases from J, with 11 bases between. Germline V gives CDR1 PRHDT, CDR2 FYEKMQ (reference sequence). The CDR3 runs to 17 residues. CDR3 amino acids: CASSLSKLASGANVLTF. The CDR3, as DNA: TGTGCCAGCAGCTTAAGTAAACTGGCCTCTGGGGCCAACGTCCTGACTTTC.

The chain combines TRBV11-2 with TRBJ1-1; no definite D call. With 4 bases removed from V and 1 base from J, the gap between germline ends came to 7 bases. Per the germline V gene, CDR1 is SGHAT and CDR2 is FQNNGV. The CDR3 spans 13 residues. CDR3 in DNA: TGTGCCAGCAGCTGGCGCCCGAACACTGAAGCTTTCTTT. Translated, it gives CASSWRPNTEAFF.

This chain joins TRBV7-9 and TRBJ2-5, with TRBD1 as a possible D gene (5 bases). Trimming took 1 base from V and 5 from J, leaving 11 bases between them. The germline V gene encodes CDR1 SEHNR and CDR2 FQNEAQ (reference sequence). CDR3 length: 14 residues. The CDR3 DNA reads as TGTGCCAGCAGCTTAGTCCCAGGGATCGAGACCCAGTACTTC. It is translated as CASSLVPGIETQYF.

The gene calls are TRBV7-7 and TRBJ2-7; 7 positions agree with TRBD2. CDR3 length: 14 residues. V dropped 0 bases and J dropped 4; count of bases not matched to a gene: 3. Germline V gene lookup returns CDR1 SSHAT and CDR2 FNYEAQ (reference sequence). As DNA, the CDR3 is TGTGCCAGCAGCTTAGCGGCGGGGGATTACGAGCAGTACTTC. Translated: CASSLAAGDYEQYF.

The J gene is TRBJ2-2, the V gene TRBV7-6, with a weak D call TRBD1 (6 bases). The germline gives CDR1 SGHVS, CDR2 FNYEAQ. CDR3 length: 18 residues. Trimming shortened V by 1 base and J by 6 bases, and 21 bases separated the two germline ends. The CDR3 DNA follows: TGTGCCAGCAGCTTAGAAGAGGGTAGACAGGAGAGACCCGGGGAGCTGTTTTTT. Its protein is CASSLEEGRQERPGELFF.

The rearrangement uses TRBV5-6 and TRBJ1-4, with D tentatively TRBD1 (6 bases). Germline V gives CDR1 SGHDT, CDR2 YYEEEE. The CDR3 contains 13 residues. V gave up 4 bases and J gave up 10 bases, with 14 bases separating them. CDR3: CASSERSRGKLFF. DNA of the CDR3: TGTGCCAGCAGCGAGAGAAGCAGGGGAAAACTGTTTTTT.

In this sample, this clone turned up a few times. The V and J genes are TRBV20-1 and TRBJ1-1; 8 nucleotides line up with TRBD1. V shed 5 bases, J shed 6 bases, and the junction held 2 bases outside the gene matches. This CDR3 contains 11 residues. Germline V gives CDR1 DFQATT, CDR2 SNEGSKA (reference sequence). This CDR3 is CSAHRGSEAFF. CDR3 DNA: TGCAGTGCTCACAGGGGGTCTGAAGCTTTCTTT.

This rearrangement joins TRBV27 to TRBJ2-2; D possibly corresponds to TRBD1 (6 bases). The CDR3 loop spans 15 amino acids. The germline V gene has CDR1 MNHEY and CDR2 SMNVEV (reference sequence). Trimming cost V 4 bases and J 3 bases, with 12 bases left between them. Written as DNA, the CDR3 is TGTGCCAGCAGTTCCGGGCAGGGGTACACCGGGGAGCTGTTTTTT. Its translation is CASSSGQGYTGELFF.

This rearrangement joins TRBV18 to TRBJ1-1; weak D call: TRBD1 (5 bases). From germline, CDR1 is KGHSH and CDR2 LQKENI. This CDR3 contains 14 residues. Trimming left V 3 bases short and J 4 bases short, with 12 bases between. CDR3 nucleotides: TGTGCCAGCTCACCGGTCCAGGGTAGCACTGAAGCTTTCTTT. Protein: CASSPVQGSTEAFF.

The chain combines TRBV27 with TRBJ1-4, with D maybe TRBD1 (5 bases). There are 19 residues in the CDR3. With 6 bases removed from V and 5 bases from J, the gap between germline ends came to 28 bases. The germline gives CDR1 MNHEY, CDR2 SMNVEV (reference sequence). CDR3 sequence reads: CASRPTGPPGSEGNEKLFF. CDR3 nucleotide sequence: TGTGCCAGCAGACCAACAGGACCACCCGGTAGTGAGGGAAATGAAAAACTGTTTTTT.

The chain carries TRBV15 and TRBJ2-1; 7 positions match TRBD2. V trimming: 10 bases; J trimming: 6 bases; junction bases outside the gene matches: 18. CDR1 LNHNV and CDR2 YYDKDF come from the germline V gene (reference sequence). There are 16 residues in the CDR3. CDR3 sequence reads: CASGDGEGFRSNEQFF. The DNA for the CDR3 is TGTGCCAGCGGGGATGGGGAGGGGTTCCGAAGCAATGAGCAGTTCTTC.

The V call is TRBV4-2, the J call TRBJ1-1, with no clear D. The CDR3 is made up of 15 amino acids. The germline V gene has CDR1 LGHNA and CDR2 YNFKEQ. Trimming removed 0 bases at V and 1 base at J, with 9 bases between. The CDR3 spells CASSQEGTGNTEAFF. CDR3 bases: TGTGCCAGCAGCCAAGAAGGCACGGGGAACACTGAAGCTTTCTTT.

The chain links TRBV29-1 to TRBJ1-1, with TRBD1 matching over 8 bases. J gave up 4 bases and V 3 bases, and 1 base lay outside the gene matches. CDR1 is SQVTM and CDR2 is ANQGSEA in the germline V gene. The CDR3 runs to 12 residues. CDR3 in amino acids: CSVDDRGTEAFF. CDR3 nucleotide sequence: TGCAGCGTTGACGACAGGGGCACTGAAGCTTTCTTT.

This rearrangement joins TRBV10-1 to TRBJ1-3; 7 positions match TRBD1. Germline CDR1 and CDR2: WNHNN and SYGVQD (reference sequence). The V and J ends lost 3 bases and 3 bases, in that order; junction bases with no gene match: 2. The CDR3 totals 14 residues. The CDR3 sequence: CASSEGGFGNTIYF. The CDR3 bases are TGCGCCAGCAGTGAAGGGGGCTTTGGAAACACCATATATTTT.

The V and J genes are TRBV5-4 and TRBJ2-5; TRBD1 aligns across 7 bases. V lost 5 bases to trimming and J lost 0 bases; unmatched junction nucleotides: 7. Germline values: CDR1 SGHNT, CDR2 YYREEE (reference sequence). The CDR3 is made up of 15 amino acids. CDR3 in DNA: TGTGCCAGCAGTTCCGGGACAGCAGACCAAGAGACCCAGTACTTC. Its translation is CASSSGTADQETQYF.

V usage is TRBV6-5 and J usage is TRBJ1-3; D gene uncertain. This CDR3 contains 14 residues. The germline CDR1 and CDR2 sequences are MNHEY and SVGAGI. The V and J ends lost 2 bases and 5 bases respectively, with 10 bases between them. The CDR3, as DNA: TGTGCCAGCAGTTACGCGGCAGACAGAAACACCATATATTTT. Amino acid sequence: CASSYAADRNTIYF.

This sequence joins TRBV9 and TRBJ1-2, with a tentative D call TRBD1 (6 bases). CDR3 length: 20 residues. Per germline, CDR1 SGDLS and CDR2 YYNGEE. Trimming pared 4 bases from V and 2 bases from J, leaving 30 bases between. The CDR3 coding sequence is TGTGCCAGCAGCCTGATAGGGGGGGACCGACTTCTTATAATGAACTATGGCTACACCTTC. This translates into CASSLIGGDRLLIMNYGYTF.

The V gene is TRBV4-1, the J gene TRBJ1-1; D is perhaps TRBD1 (5 bases). The V end was cut by 1 base, the J end by 6 bases, with 12 bases between. Germline CDR1 MGHRA, CDR2 YSYEKL. The CDR3 spans 14 residues. CDR3 DNA: TGCGCCAGCAGCCAAGTTAGGTTCAGGGCTGAAGCTTTCTTT. Encoded protein: CASSQVRFRAEAFF.

V gene TRBV9 combines with J gene TRBJ2-7; 16 bases are a match to TRBD2. The V and J ends lost 2 bases and 4 bases, in that order; junction bases with no gene match: 12. Germline values: CDR1 SGDLS, CDR2 YYNGEE. This CDR3 is 19 amino acids long. The CDR3 DNA sequence: TGTGCCAGCAGCGTCGACGCATCGGGACTAGCGGGGGGGCGGTACGAGCAGTACTTC. This gives the protein CASSVDASGLAGGRYEQYF.

This clone showed up just a few times. The genes are TRBV28 and TRBJ1-6; D gene uncertain. This CDR3 region has 14 residues. Trimming took off 2 bases at V and 8 bases at J, with 10 bases between the two ends. Germline assignment: CDR1 MDHEN and CDR2 SYDVKM. CDR3 sequence: CASSLTRWDSPLHF. CDR3 DNA: TGTGCCAGCAGTTTAACCAGGTGGGATTCACCCCTCCACTTT.

This clone turned up a few times. The chain employs TRBV5-1 and TRBJ1-1, with D possibly being TRBD1 (5 bases). This CDR3 comprises 13 residues. V shed 3 bases and J shed 3 bases, with 9 bases lying between them. CDR1 is SGHRS and CDR2 is YFSETQ in the germline V gene. In nucleotides, the CDR3 is TGCGCCAGCAGCTCCGGGGACTACACTGAAGCTTTCTTT. Its protein is CASSSGDYTEAFF.

J is TRBJ1-6 and V is TRBV19, with D perhaps matching TRBD1 (6 bases). With 10 bases removed from V and 7 bases from J, the gap between germline ends came to 14 bases. This CDR3 region has 13 residues. The germline CDR1 and CDR2 sequences are LNHDA and SQIVND (reference sequence). The CDR3: CATKGGRNSPLHF. The CDR3 nucleotides read TGTGCCACCAAGGGGGGACGGAATTCACCCCTCCACTTT.

The rearrangement joins TRBV6-5 to TRBJ1-2; 7 bases agree with TRBD1. The CDR3 loop spans 13 amino acids. Per germline, CDR1 MNHEY and CDR2 SVGAGI. Trimming took 2 bases from V and 8 from J; bases not matched to a gene: 5. DNA for the CDR3: TGTGCCAGCAGTTACGCGACAGGGAACGGCTACACCTTC. This gives the protein CASSYATGNGYTF.

CDR3 DNA: TGTGCCAGCAGCTTAGATGGGGCGAACAATGAGCAGTTCTTC. It is translated as CASSLDGANNEQFF. This chain links TRBV11-3 with TRBJ2-1; weak D call: TRBD1 (5 bases). Per the germline V gene, CDR1 is SGHNT and CDR2 is YENEEA. The V and J ends lost 0 bases and 5 bases respectively, with 8 bases between them. The CDR3 runs 14 residues.